Shown below are 29 T cell receptor beta chains from a single sample sequenced in a study of T cell responses to AZD1222 COVID-19 vaccine. TCRdb's table, derived via immunoSEQ multiplex PCR, lists solely in-frame clones and lacks some. The table shows about 170,000 clones, with more than 80% occurring only once. The sample consisted of peripheral blood, taken on day 0 of AZD1222 vaccination. All receptors derive from an adult in good health.

The gene calls are TRBV11-3 and TRBJ2-2; D ambiguous. Germline CDR1 reads SGHNT; CDR2 reads YENEEA. This CDR3 has 11 amino acids. With 3 bases removed from V and 6 bases from J, the gap between germline ends came to 2 bases. The CDR3 coding sequence is TGTGCCAGCAGCTTCGCCGGGGAGCTGTTTTTT. Protein product: CASSFAGELFF.

This chain links TRBV6-5 with TRBJ2-2; TRBD2 might be the D (6 bases). V dropped 0 bases and J dropped 3 bases, with 11 bases sitting between them. This CDR3 is 16 amino acids long. Germline V gene sequence: CDR1 MNHEY, CDR2 SVGAGI. The DNA for the CDR3 is TGTGCCAGCAGTTACTCGAGGACTACACACACCGGGGAGCTGTTTTTT. Translated, it gives CASSYSRTTHTGELFF.

The chain uses TRBV15 and TRBJ1-5; a possible D gene is TRBD1 (5 bases). The V gene's germline CDR1 is LNHNV and CDR2 YYDKDF (reference sequence). There are 15 residues in the CDR3. The ends were cut back, 1 base at V and 4 bases at J, with 11 bases in the middle. In DNA form, the CDR3 reads TGTGCCACCAGCAGAGCTGAACAGGTAAATCAGCCCCAGCATTTT. Amino acids: CATSRAEQVNQPQHF. Drawing the rest from reference TRBV15 and TRBJ1-5, the complete variable domain is DAMVIQNPRYQVTQFGKPVTLSCSQTLNHNVMYWYQQKSSQAPKLLFHYYDKDFNNEADTPDNFQSRRPNTSFCFLDIRSPGLGDTAMYLCATSRAEQVNQPQHFGDGTRLSIL.

The rearrangement joins TRBV6-2 or TRBV6-3 to TRBJ1-2; D is undetermined. Germline V gives CDR1 MNHEY, CDR2 SVGEGT. V was shortened by 2 bases and J by 5 bases, with 21 bases between the two germline ends. The CDR3 covers 17 residues. This CDR3 is CASSYQRQIRSYYGYTF. The CDR3 nucleotides read TGTGCCAGCAGTTACCAGAGGCAGATCAGGTCATATTATGGCTACACCTTC.

The chain links TRBV6-5 to TRBJ1-6; D gene ambiguous. The V gene's germline CDR1 is MNHEY and CDR2 SVGAGI. The V and J ends lost 6 bases and 7 bases respectively, with 10 bases between them. The CDR3 contains 13 residues. The CDR3 DNA is TGTGCCAGCAGGAGGACTTTAAATTCACCCCTCCACTTT. Protein sequence: CASRRTLNSPLHF.

The chain carries TRBV2 and TRBJ1-4; no reliable D call. Trimming took 5 bases from V and 7 from J, leaving 14 bases between them. This CDR3 is built from 14 residues. Germline V CDR1 and CDR2: SNHLY, FYNNEI. CDR3 sequence: CASSRRPGSEKLFF. The CDR3 nucleotides are TGTGCCAGCAGTAGACGCCCTGGGTCTGAAAAACTGTTTTTT. The whole variable domain, filled in from reference TRBV2 and TRBJ1-4, reads EPEVTQTPSHQVTQMGQEVILRCVPISNHLYFYWYRQILGQKVEFLVSFYNNEISEKSEIFDDQFSVERPDGSNFTLKIRSTKLEDSAMYFCASSRRPGSEKLFFGSGTQLSVL.

J is TRBJ2-4 and V is TRBV19; D is unresolved. CDR3 length: 14 residues. The V gene's germline CDR1 is LNHDA and CDR2 SQIVND (reference sequence). Trimming cost V 4 bases and J 0 bases, with 7 bases left between them. The CDR3 DNA sequence: TGTGCCAGTAGTACGCCATTAGCCAAAAACATTCAGTACTTC. This encodes CASSTPLAKNIQYF.

This sequence joins TRBV5-8 and TRBJ1-1; D is uncertain. The germline V gene has CDR1 SGHTS and CDR2 YDEGEE. The CDR3 is 11 amino acids. V gave up 4 bases and J gave up 7 bases, with 8 bases separating them. DNA of the CDR3: TGTGCCAGCAGCACCTGGGGTGAAGCTTTCTTT. Translation: CASSTWGEAFF.

The chain employs TRBV28 and TRBJ2-3; 9 nucleotides align to TRBD2. The CDR3 totals 18 residues. J was trimmed by 0 bases and V by 3 bases; bases with no gene match: 10. Germline V gene sequence: CDR1 MDHEN, CDR2 SYDVKM. The CDR3 loop reads CASSFLGREGGSTDTQYF. In DNA, the CDR3 is TGTGCCAGCAGTTTCCTCGGGCGGGAGGGCGGTAGCACAGATACGCAGTATTTT.

The chain joins TRBV15 to TRBJ1-4; maybe TRBD1 (5 bases). This CDR3 contains 16 residues. V shed 1 base and J shed 3 bases, with 12 bases lying between them. Germline V gene sequence: CDR1 LNHNV, CDR2 YYDKDF (reference sequence). The CDR3 region has the DNA TGTGCCACCAGCAGAGCCCGGGGGGGTCCTAATGAAAAACTGTTTTTT. This sequence encodes CATSRARGGPNEKLFF.

CDR3 in DNA: TGTGCCAGTAACACAGGCCCCGAGTCTAACTATGGCTACACCTTC. Its translation is CASNTGPESNYGYTF. The rearrangement joins TRBV19 to TRBJ1-2, with D perhaps matching TRBD1 (5 bases). The germline V and J ends were trimmed by 7 bases and 0 bases, with 15 bases remaining between them. This CDR3 contains 15 residues. Germline CDR1 is LNHDA and CDR2 is SQIVND (reference sequence).

The rearrangement joins TRBV27 to TRBJ1-2; D is ambiguous. Germline loops: CDR1 MNHEY, CDR2 SMNVEV (reference sequence). The CDR3 has 13 amino acids. Deletions cut 1 base from V and 6 bases from J, with 9 bases between. The CDR3 protein is CASSLWNGDGYTF. The CDR3 DNA follows: TGTGCCAGCAGTTTATGGAACGGGGATGGCTACACCTTC.

The V call is TRBV6-1, the J call TRBJ1-5, with 7 bases matching TRBD1. V lost 0 bases and J lost 3; bases outside the gene matches: 8. CDR3 length: 17 residues. Germline values: CDR1 MNHNS, CDR2 SASEGT. The CDR3 here is CASSEARQGRDNQPQHF. CDR3 DNA sequence: TGTGCCAGCAGTGAAGCAAGACAGGGACGAGACAATCAGCCCCAGCATTTT.

This clone has a handful of counts. This chain links TRBV6-5 with TRBJ2-7; D perhaps matches TRBD1 (5 bases). Looked up from germline, CDR1 is MNHEY and CDR2 is SVGAGI. Trimming removed 2 bases at V and 5 bases at J, with 19 bases between. There are 16 residues in the CDR3. The CDR3 is CASSYTWTQLRNEQYF. In nucleotides, the CDR3 is TGTGCCAGCAGTTACACATGGACACAACTCCGAAACGAGCAGTACTTC.

This sequence joins TRBV24-1 and TRBJ2-3; 10 bases line up with TRBD2. The trim removed 8 bases at V and 1 base at J, leaving 20 bases unmatched. The CDR3 sequence is 20 residues long. From germline, CDR1 is KGHDR and CDR2 SFDVKD. In DNA form, the CDR3 reads TGTGCCACCACTACGATGCCGAAAAGCGGGAGGGATCGGCGCACAGATACGCAGTATTTT. This codes for CATTTMPKSGRDRRTDTQYF.

The gene calls are TRBV29-1 and TRBJ1-6; 7 bases fit TRBD1. The CDR3 runs to 14 residues. The germline CDR1 and CDR2 sequences are SQVTM and ANQGSEA. V trimming: 6 bases; J trimming: 0 bases; junction bases outside the gene matches: 2. The CDR3 region has the DNA TGCAGCGTCCGGGACAGCTCCTATAATTCACCCCTCCACTTT. This encodes CSVRDSSYNSPLHF.

The chain recombines TRBV19 with TRBJ1-1, with 7 bases identical to TRBD1. This CDR3 comprises 13 residues. Germline loops: CDR1 LNHDA, CDR2 SQIVND (reference sequence). J gave up 5 bases and V 4 bases, and 4 bases lay outside the gene matches. The CDR3 sequence: CASSTRGGTEAFF. DNA of the CDR3: TGTGCCAGTAGTACCAGGGGGGGGACTGAAGCTTTCTTT.

The V gene is TRBV14, the J gene TRBJ1-3; 10 bases align to TRBD1. Germline CDR1 is SGHDN and CDR2 is FVKESK. V was pared by 4 bases and J by 3 bases, with 3 bases of the junction left unmatched. The CDR3 consists of 15 residues. CDR3 nucleotide sequence: TGTGCCAGCAGCCCGGGACAGGGGCTTGGAAACACCATATATTTT. It encodes CASSPGQGLGNTIYF. Variable domain in full (rest from reference TRBV14 and TRBJ1-3): EAGVTQFPSHSVIEKGQTVTLRCDPISGHDNLYWYRRVMGKEIKFLLHFVKESKQDESGMPNNRFLAERTGGTYSTLKVQPAELEDSGVYFCASSPGQGLGNTIYFGEGSWLTVV.

This rearrangement joins TRBV7-6 to TRBJ2-3, with TRBD2 matching 10 bases. This CDR3 comprises 19 residues. Looked up from germline, CDR1 is SGHVS and CDR2 is FNYEAQ. The junction had 16 bases not matched to a gene; V was cut back by 4 bases and J by 3 bases. The DNA for the CDR3 is TGTGCCAGCAGCTCCTCCAATTGGCTAGCGGGAGAGGGGACAGATACGCAGTATTTT. Its translation: CASSSSNWLAGEGTDTQYF.

The V gene is TRBV10-3, the J gene TRBJ1-1; D is unresolved. Per germline, CDR1 ENHRY and CDR2 SYGVKD. With 10 bases removed from V and 4 bases from J, the gap between germline ends came to 25 bases. CDR3 length: 16 residues. The CDR3 loop reads CATKTTGALGSTEAFF. CDR3 nucleotides: TGTGCCACAAAAACAACGGGAGCATTGGGAAGCACTGAAGCTTTCTTT.

A single count supports this clone. The gene calls are TRBV5-4 and TRBJ2-7; 12 bases are shared with TRBD2. V lost 4 bases and J lost 1; bases outside the gene matches: 9. The CDR3 length is 17 residues. Per the germline V gene, CDR1 is SGHNT and CDR2 is YYREEE (reference sequence). In nucleotides, the CDR3 is TGTGCCAGCAGCCAGGGGCTAGCGGGAGGGGGGTCCTACGAGCAGTACTTC. Translation gives CASSQGLAGGGSYEQYF.

This chain uses TRBV5-1 with TRBJ1-1; 7 positions match TRBD1. The CDR3 is 15 residues long. Germline CDR1 and CDR2: SGHRS and YFSETQ. Losses at the gene ends were 3 bases for V and 3 bases for J; bases not matched to a gene: 8. CDR3 sequence reads: CASSWSETGHTEAFF. CDR3 bases: TGCGCCAGCAGCTGGTCTGAGACAGGGCACACTGAAGCTTTCTTT. The variable domain in full, completed from reference TRBV5-1 and TRBJ1-1, reads KAGVTQTPRYLIKTRGQQVTLSCSPISGHRSVSWYQQTPGQGLQFLFEYFSETQRNKGNFPGRFSGRQFSNSRSEMNVSTLELGDSALYLCASSWSETGHTEAFFGQGTRLTVV.

The CDR3 bases are TGTGCCAGCAGTCCTGGGACAAACTATGGCTACACCTTC. Encoded protein: CASSPGTNYGYTF. The chain recombines TRBV6-5 with TRBJ1-2, with D possibly TRBD1 on 6 matching bases. The CDR3 runs 13 residues. Trimming removed 5 bases at V and 2 bases at J, with 9 bases between. Germline V gene data show CDR1 as MNHEY and CDR2 as SVGAGI.

The V and J genes are TRBV3-1 (or the pseudogene TRBV3-2) and TRBJ1-4; D unresolved. This CDR3 has 15 amino acids. Germline V gives CDR1 LGHDT, CDR2 YNNKEL (reference sequence). V lost 0 bases and J lost 4, with 9 bases in between. For the CDR3, the DNA is TGTGCCAGCAGCCAAGATTACAAACTTAATGAAAAACTGTTTTTT. It codes for CASSQDYKLNEKLFF.

This chain joins TRBV11-2 and TRBJ2-6, with a possible D match to TRBD1 (5 bases). Trimming stripped 3 bases from V and 2 bases from J, with 8 bases between. The CDR3 covers 15 residues. The V gene's germline CDR1 is SGHAT and CDR2 FQNNGV. CDR3 sequence: CASSFQGTGANVLTF. In DNA, the CDR3 is TGTGCCAGCAGCTTCCAGGGAACTGGGGCCAACGTCCTGACTTTC. The full variable domain, its missing parts supplied by reference TRBV11-2 and TRBJ2-6, is EAGVAQSPRYKIIEKRQSVAFWCNPISGHATLYWYQQILGQGPKLLIQFQNNGVVDDSQLPKDRFSAERLKGVDSTLKIQPAKLEDSAVYLCASSFQGTGANVLTFGAGSRLTVL.

The gene calls are TRBV29-1 and TRBJ2-4; no clear D gene. Looked up from germline, CDR1 is SQVTM and CDR2 is ANQGSEA. This CDR3 region has 13 residues. Trimming shortened V by 4 bases and J by 0 bases, and 7 bases separated the two germline ends. This chain's CDR3 is CSVGLIAKNIQYF. CDR3 in DNA: TGCAGCGTTGGACTGATAGCCAAAAACATTCAGTACTTC.

The rearrangement joins TRBV14 to TRBJ2-2, with D possibly matching TRBD1 (6 bases). The CDR3 contains 16 residues. The V and J ends lost 4 bases and 6 bases respectively, with 18 bases between them. Germline V gene sequence: CDR1 SGHDN, CDR2 FVKESK. The CDR3: CASSPDPDRWAGELFF. CDR3 sequence (DNA): TGTGCCAGCAGCCCCGACCCGGACAGATGGGCCGGGGAGCTGTTTTTT.

The chain combines TRBV5-4 with TRBJ2-3; D ambiguous. This CDR3 contains 15 residues. Trimming took off 0 bases at V and 3 bases at J, with 11 bases between the two ends. CDR1 is SGHNT and CDR2 is YYREEE in the germline V gene (reference sequence). In nucleotides, the CDR3 is TGTGCCAGCAGCTTGGACCAGAAAAGAACAGATACGCAGTATTTT. Amino acid sequence: CASSLDQKRTDTQYF.

In nucleotides, the CDR3 is TGTGCCAGTAGTGCCTTACCGGGACAGGGGGCACTAGTACATGGCTACACCTTC. This gives the protein CASSALPGQGALVHGYTF. The chain uses TRBV19 and TRBJ1-2; TRBD1 matches 12 bases. Germline-derived CDR1 and CDR2 are LNHDA and SQIVND (reference sequence). The CDR3 runs to 18 residues. V trimming: 5 bases; J trimming: 6 bases; junction bases outside the gene matches: 16. The entire variable domain, with the rest obtained from reference TRBV19 and TRBJ1-2, is as follows: DGGITQSPKYLFRKEGQNVTLSCEQNLNHDAMYWYRQDPGQGLRLIYYSQIVNDFQKGDIAEGYSVSREKKESFPLTVTSAQKNPTAFYLCASSALPGQGALVHGYTFGSGTRLTVV.